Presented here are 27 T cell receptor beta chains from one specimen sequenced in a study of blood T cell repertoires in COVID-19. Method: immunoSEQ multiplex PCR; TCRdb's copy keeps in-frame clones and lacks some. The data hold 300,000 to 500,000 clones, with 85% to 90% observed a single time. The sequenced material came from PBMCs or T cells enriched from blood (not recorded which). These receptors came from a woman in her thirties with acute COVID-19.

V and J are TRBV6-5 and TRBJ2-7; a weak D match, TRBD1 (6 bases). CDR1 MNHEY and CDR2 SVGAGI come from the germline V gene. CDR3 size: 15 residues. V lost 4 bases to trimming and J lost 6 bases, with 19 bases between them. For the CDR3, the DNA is TGTGCCAGCAGTTCAGGGGCCCCATGGCATCTCGAGCAGTACTTC. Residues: CASSSGAPWHLEQYF.

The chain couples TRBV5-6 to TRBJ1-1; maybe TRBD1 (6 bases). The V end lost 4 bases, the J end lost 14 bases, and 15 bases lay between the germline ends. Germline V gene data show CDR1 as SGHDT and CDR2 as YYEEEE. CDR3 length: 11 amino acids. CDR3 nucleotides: TGTGCCAGCAGCGATAAGACAGGCGCGTTCTTT. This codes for CASSDKTGAFF.

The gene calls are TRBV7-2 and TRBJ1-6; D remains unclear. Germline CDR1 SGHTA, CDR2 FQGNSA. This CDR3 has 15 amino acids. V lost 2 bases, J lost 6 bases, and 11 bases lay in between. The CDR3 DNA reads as TGTGCCAGCAGCTTAAGTAGGGCGGGTAATTCACCCCTCCACTTT. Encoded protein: CASSLSRAGNSPLHF.

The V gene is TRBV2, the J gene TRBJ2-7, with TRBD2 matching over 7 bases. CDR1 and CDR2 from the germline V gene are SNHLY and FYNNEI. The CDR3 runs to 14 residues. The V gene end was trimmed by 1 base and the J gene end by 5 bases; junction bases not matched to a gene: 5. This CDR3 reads CASSEGSLADEQYF. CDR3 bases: TGTGCCAGCAGTGAAGGGAGTCTAGCGGACGAGCAGTACTTC.

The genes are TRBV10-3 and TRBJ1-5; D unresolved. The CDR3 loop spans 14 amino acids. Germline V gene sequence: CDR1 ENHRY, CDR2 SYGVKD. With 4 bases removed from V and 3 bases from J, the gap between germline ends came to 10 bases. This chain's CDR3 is CAISGGEINQPQHF. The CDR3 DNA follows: TGTGCCATCAGTGGCGGGGAGATCAATCAGCCCCAGCATTTT.

The chain's CDR3 is CASSFNTDTQYF. CDR3 DNA sequence: TGTGCCAGCAGCTTTAACACAGATACGCAGTATTTT. The chain recombines TRBV7-8 with TRBJ2-3; D gene uncertain. V was cut by 3 bases and J by 2 bases, with 3 bases left in between. In germline, CDR1 is SGHVS, CDR2 FQNEAQ. There are 12 residues in the CDR3.

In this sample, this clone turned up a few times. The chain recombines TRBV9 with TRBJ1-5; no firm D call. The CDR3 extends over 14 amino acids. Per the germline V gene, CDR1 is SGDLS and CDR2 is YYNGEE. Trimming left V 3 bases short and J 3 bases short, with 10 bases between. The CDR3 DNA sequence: TGTGCCAGCAGCGCAGCCGGGGACAATCAGCCCCAGCATTTT. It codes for CASSAAGDNQPQHF.

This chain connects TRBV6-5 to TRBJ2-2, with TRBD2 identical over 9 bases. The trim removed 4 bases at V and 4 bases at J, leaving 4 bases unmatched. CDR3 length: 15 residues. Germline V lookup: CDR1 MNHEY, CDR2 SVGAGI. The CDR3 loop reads CASSSARGGTGELFF. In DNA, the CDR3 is TGTGCCAGCAGTTCAGCGCGGGGGGGCACCGGGGAGCTGTTTTTT.

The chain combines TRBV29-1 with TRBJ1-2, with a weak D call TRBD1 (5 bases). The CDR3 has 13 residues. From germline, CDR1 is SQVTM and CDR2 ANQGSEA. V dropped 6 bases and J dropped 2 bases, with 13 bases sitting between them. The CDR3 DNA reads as TGCAGCGTAACCGGGCCAGGGAACTATGGCTACACCTTC. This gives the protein CSVTGPGNYGYTF. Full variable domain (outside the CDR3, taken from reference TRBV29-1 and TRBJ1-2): SAVISQKPSRDICQRGTSLTIQCQVDSQVTMMFWYRQQPGQSLTLIATANQGSEATYESGFVIDKFPISRPNLTFSTLTVSNMSPEDSSIYLCSVTGPGNYGYTFGSGTRLTVV.

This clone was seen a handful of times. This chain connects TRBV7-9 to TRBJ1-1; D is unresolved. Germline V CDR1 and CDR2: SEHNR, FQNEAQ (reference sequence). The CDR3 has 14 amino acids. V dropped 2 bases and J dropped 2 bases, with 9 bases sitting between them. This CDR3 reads CASSLSGENTEAFF. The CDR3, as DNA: TGTGCCAGCAGCTTATCAGGCGAAAACACTGAAGCTTTCTTT.

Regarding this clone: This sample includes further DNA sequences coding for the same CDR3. In DNA, the CDR3 is TGTGCCAGCAGTTCCACAGGATTCTATGGCTACACCTTC. Amino acids: CASSSTGFYGYTF. This chain connects TRBV12-3 or TRBV12-4 to TRBJ1-2; D might be TRBD1 (5 bases). Trimming shortened V by 4 bases and J by 4 bases, and 10 bases separated the two germline ends. The CDR3 extends over 13 amino acids.

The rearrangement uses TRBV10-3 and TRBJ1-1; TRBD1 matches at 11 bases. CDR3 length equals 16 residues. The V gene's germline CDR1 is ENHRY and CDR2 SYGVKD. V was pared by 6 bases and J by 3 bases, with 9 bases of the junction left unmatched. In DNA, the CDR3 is TGTGCCATCAGAAGGACAGGGGGCGTAGGGTACACTGAAGCTTTCTTT. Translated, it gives CAIRRTGGVGYTEAFF.

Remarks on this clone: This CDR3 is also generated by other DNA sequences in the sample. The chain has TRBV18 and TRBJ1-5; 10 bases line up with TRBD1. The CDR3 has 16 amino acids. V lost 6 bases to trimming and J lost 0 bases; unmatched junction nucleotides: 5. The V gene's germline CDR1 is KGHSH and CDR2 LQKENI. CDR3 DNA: TGTGCCAGCTCGCCGGACAGGGGGGATAGCAATCAGCCCCAGCATTTT. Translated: CASSPDRGDSNQPQHF.

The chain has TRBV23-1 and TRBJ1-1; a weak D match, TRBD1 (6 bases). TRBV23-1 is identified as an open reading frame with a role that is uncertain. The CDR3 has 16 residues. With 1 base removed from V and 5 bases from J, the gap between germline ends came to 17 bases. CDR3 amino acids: CASSQYFSEGGTEAFF. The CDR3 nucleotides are TGCGCCAGCAGTCAATACTTTAGCGAGGGGGGGACTGAAGCTTTCTTT.

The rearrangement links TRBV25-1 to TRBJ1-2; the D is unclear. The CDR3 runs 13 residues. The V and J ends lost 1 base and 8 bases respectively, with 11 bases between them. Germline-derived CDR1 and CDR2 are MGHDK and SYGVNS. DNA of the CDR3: TGTGCCAGCAGTGAATTGGCGGCAAAAGGCTACACCTTC. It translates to CASSELAAKGYTF.

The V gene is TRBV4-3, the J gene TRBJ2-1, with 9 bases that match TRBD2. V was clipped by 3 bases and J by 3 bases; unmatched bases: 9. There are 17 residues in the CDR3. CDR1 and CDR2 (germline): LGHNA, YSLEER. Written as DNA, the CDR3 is TGCGCCAGCAGCCAGGAAACCGGGACTAGCAGCTACAATGAGCAGTTCTTC. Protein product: CASSQETGTSSYNEQFF.

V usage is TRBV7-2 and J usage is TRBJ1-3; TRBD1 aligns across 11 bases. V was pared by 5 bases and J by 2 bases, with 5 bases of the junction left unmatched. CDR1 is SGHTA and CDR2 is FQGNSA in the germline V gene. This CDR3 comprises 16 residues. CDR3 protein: CASSKGQGAAGNTIYF. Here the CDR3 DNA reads TGTGCCAGCAGCAAAGGACAGGGGGCAGCTGGAAACACCATATATTTT. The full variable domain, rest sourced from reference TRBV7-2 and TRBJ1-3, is GAGVSQSPSNKVTEKGKDVELRCDPISGHTALYWYRQSLGQGLEFLIYFQGNSAPDKSGLPSDRFSAERTGGSVSTLTIQRTQQEDSAVYLCASSKGQGAAGNTIYFGEGSWLTVV.

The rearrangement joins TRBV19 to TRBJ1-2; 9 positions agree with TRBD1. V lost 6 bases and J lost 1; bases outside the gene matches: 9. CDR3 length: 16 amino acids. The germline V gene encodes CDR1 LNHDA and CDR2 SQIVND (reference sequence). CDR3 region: CASSSIGTGSNYGYTF. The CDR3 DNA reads TGTGCCAGTAGCAGTATCGGGACAGGGAGTAACTATGGCTACACCTTC.

The CDR3 sequence: CASSLGATSGNTIYF. The CDR3 DNA reads TGTGCCAGCAGCTTAGGGGCCACCTCTGGAAACACCATATATTTT. This chain uses TRBV11-2 with TRBJ1-3; D is undetermined. CDR3 length: 15 amino acids. The germline CDR1 and CDR2 sequences are SGHAT and FQNNGV. Trimming took off 1 base at V and 0 bases at J, with 7 bases between the two ends.

The DNA for the CDR3 is TGTGCCAGCAGCCTTGGGCTAGCGGGGACTGAGAACACCGGGGAGCTGTTTTTT. Translating gives CASSLGLAGTENTGELFF. This chain uses TRBV7-3 with TRBJ2-2, with TRBD2 identical over 9 bases. Trimming at V came to 5 bases and at J to 1 base, leaving 11 bases not matched to a gene. The germline CDR1 and CDR2 sequences are SGHTA and FQGTGA. The CDR3 contains 18 residues.

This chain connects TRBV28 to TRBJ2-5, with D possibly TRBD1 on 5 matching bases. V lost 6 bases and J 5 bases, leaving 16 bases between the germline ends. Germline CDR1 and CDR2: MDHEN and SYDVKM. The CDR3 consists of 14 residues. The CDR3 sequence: CASRDTDPWETQYF. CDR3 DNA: TGTGCCAGCAGGGACACAGATCCCTGGGAGACCCAGTACTTC.

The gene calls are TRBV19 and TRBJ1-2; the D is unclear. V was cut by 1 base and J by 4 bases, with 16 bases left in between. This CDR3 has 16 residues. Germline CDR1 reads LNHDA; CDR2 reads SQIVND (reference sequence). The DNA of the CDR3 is TGTGCCAGTAGTATAGGAGGGTGGAGTACCAGCTATGGCTACACCTTC. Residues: CASSIGGWSTSYGYTF.

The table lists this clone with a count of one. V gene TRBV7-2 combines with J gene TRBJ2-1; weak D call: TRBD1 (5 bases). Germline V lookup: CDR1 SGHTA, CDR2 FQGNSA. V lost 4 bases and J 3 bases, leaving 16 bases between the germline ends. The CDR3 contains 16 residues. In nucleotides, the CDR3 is TGTGCCAGCAGCTCATCGCCAGGGCAAGGCTACAATGAGCAGTTCTTC. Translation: CASSSSPGQGYNEQFF.

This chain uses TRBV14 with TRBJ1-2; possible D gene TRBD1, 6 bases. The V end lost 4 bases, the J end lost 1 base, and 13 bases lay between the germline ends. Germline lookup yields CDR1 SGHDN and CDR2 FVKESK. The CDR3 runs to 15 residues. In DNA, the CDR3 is TGTGCCAGCAGCCGACTGGACAGCCTTAACTATGGCTACACCTTC. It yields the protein CASSRLDSLNYGYTF.

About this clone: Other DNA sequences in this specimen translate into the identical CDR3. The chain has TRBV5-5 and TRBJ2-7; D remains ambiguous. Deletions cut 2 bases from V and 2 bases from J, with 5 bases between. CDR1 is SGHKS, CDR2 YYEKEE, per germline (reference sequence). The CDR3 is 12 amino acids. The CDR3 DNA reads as TGTGCCAGCAGCTTAGGAGCCTACGAGCAGTACTTC. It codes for CASSLGAYEQYF. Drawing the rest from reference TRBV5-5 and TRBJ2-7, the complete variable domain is DAGVTQSPTHLIKTRGQQVTLRCSPISGHKSVSWYQQVLGQGPQFIFQYYEKEERGRGNFPDRFSARQFPNYSSELNVNALLLGDSALYLCASSLGAYEQYFGPGTRLTVT.

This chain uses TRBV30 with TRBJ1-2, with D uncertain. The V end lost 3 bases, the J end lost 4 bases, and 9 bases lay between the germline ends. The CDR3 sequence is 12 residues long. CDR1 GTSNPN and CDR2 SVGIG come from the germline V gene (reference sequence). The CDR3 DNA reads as TGTGCCTGGAGCGACAATGCCTATGGCTACACCTTC. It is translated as CAWSDNAYGYTF.

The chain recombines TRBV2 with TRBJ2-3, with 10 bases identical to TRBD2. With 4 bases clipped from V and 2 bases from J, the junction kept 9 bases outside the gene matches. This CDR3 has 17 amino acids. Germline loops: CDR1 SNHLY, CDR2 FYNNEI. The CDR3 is CASSVSGGAPHTDTQYF. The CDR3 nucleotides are TGTGCCAGCAGTGTAAGCGGGGGGGCTCCTCACACAGATACGCAGTATTTT.